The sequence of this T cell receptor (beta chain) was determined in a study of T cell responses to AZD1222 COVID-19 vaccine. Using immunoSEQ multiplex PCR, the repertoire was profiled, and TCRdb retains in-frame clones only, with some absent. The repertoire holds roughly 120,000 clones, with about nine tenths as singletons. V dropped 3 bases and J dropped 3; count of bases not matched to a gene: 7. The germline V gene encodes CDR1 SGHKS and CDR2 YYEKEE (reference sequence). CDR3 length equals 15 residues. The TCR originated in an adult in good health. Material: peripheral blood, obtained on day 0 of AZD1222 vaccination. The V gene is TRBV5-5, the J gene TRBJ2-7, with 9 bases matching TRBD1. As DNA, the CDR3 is TGTGCCAGCAGCTATTACCGGGACAGGGACTACGAGCAGTACTTC. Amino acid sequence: CASSYYRDRDYEQYF.